These T cell receptor beta chains were read from a single sample in a study of blood T cell repertoires in COVID-19. Assay used: immunoSEQ multiplex PCR; TCRdb lists only in-frame clones, some missing. The sample includes around 270,000 clones, 85% to 90% seen only once; the top ten take about 0.8%. The specimen sequenced was peripheral blood. These receptors came from a man in his thirties or forties with acute or convalescent COVID-19. Each CDR3 is given with its conserved first and last residue.

J gene: TRBJ1-6
V gene: TRBV30
CDR3 protein: CAWSNFNNSPLHF

J gene: TRBJ2-7
V gene: TRBV7-2
CDR3 protein: CASSAPGTQHYEQYF

J gene: TRBJ2-1
V gene: TRBV20-1
CDR3 protein: CSASKSSGVTDPFFEQFF

J gene: TRBJ2-3
V gene: TRBV5-1
CDR3 protein: CASSLVGFQPGTDTQYF

J gene: TRBJ2-4
V gene: TRBV19
CDR3 protein: CASRRGGENIQYF

J gene: TRBJ2-1
V gene: TRBV21-1
CDR3 protein: CASSKERRGTANEQFF

J gene: TRBJ2-2
V gene: TRBV10-2
CDR3 protein: CASSELRTGELFF

J gene: TRBJ1-5
V gene: TRBV27
CDR3 protein: CASSFTGQDQPQHF

J gene: TRBJ2-7
V gene: TRBV28
CDR3 protein: CAIRQGSLSEQYF

J gene: TRBJ1-2
V gene: TRBV19
CDR3 protein: CASSPDRANSYTF

J gene: TRBJ1-3
V gene: TRBV11-3
CDR3 protein: CARHTGTGGRASPGNTIYF

J gene: TRBJ1-3
V gene: TRBV9
CDR3 protein: CASSAAGPGNTIYF

J gene: TRBJ1-3
V gene: TRBV18
CDR3 protein: CASSPLATGSGNTIYF

J gene: TRBJ1-1
V gene: TRBV7-9
CDR3 protein: CASRGAQLNTEAFF

J gene: TRBJ1-3
V gene: TRBV6-5
CDR3 protein: CASSQWTGNTIYF

J gene: TRBJ1-5
V gene: TRBV4-1
CDR3 protein: CASSQDLRGRVGEPQHF

J gene: TRBJ2-7
V gene: TRBV28
CDR3 protein: CASYRHEASGRVEQYF

J gene: TRBJ1-6
V gene: TRBV6-5
CDR3 protein: CASRVQNQASPLHF

J gene: TRBJ1-2
V gene: TRBV30
CDR3 protein: CAWSYAGNNYGYTF

J gene: TRBJ2-7
V gene: TRBV6-5
CDR3 protein: CASSYRGGQGAWEQYF

J gene: TRBJ2-5
V gene: TRBV4-2
CDR3 protein: CASSQGARETQYF

J gene: TRBJ1-2
V gene: TRBV6-5
CDR3 protein: CASRIAGQTNGYTF

J gene: TRBJ2-1
V gene: TRBV6-6
CDR3 protein: CASSYERGTGNEQFF

J gene: TRBJ2-5
V gene: TRBV18
CDR3 protein: CASSPLLEMETQYF

J gene: TRBJ2-3
V gene: TRBV7-9
CDR3 protein: CASSLDGGRTQYF

J gene: TRBJ1-1
V gene: TRBV11-2
CDR3 protein: CASSSRDRDPEAFF

J gene: TRBJ2-1
V gene: TRBV5-5
CDR3 protein: CASSEGTGGYNEQFF

J gene: TRBJ2-2
V gene: TRBV4-2
CDR3 protein: CASSRDSLAGGLANTGELFF

J gene: TRBJ1-5
V gene: TRBV28
CDR3 protein: CAGGNSNQPQHF

J gene: TRBJ1-3
V gene: TRBV6-6
CDR3 protein: CASSEGRTGNTIYF

J gene: TRBJ2-2
V gene: TRBV9
CDR3 protein: CASSVAGLAGDTGELFF

J gene: TRBJ2-7
V gene: TRBV3-1/TRBV3-2
CDR3 protein: CASSPSGGSYEQYF

J gene: TRBJ1-3
V gene: TRBV29-1
CDR3 protein: CSVEAQEDSGNTIYF

J gene: TRBJ2-4
V gene: TRBV5-1
CDR3 protein: CASSFGSGIGENIQYF

J gene: TRBJ1-6
V gene: TRBV28
CDR3 protein: CASSSAAGNSPLHF

J gene: TRBJ2-5
V gene: TRBV6-5
CDR3 protein: CASNRGAPWGETQYF

J gene: TRBJ2-1
V gene: TRBV10-3
CDR3 protein: CAIQEYNEQFF